The sequence of this T cell receptor beta chain was determined in a study of blood T cell repertoires in COVID-19. CDR3 length: 17 amino acids. CDR1 MNHEY and CDR2 SMNVEV come from the germline V gene (reference sequence). The V segment lost 2 bases and the J segment 0 bases; nucleotides outside the gene matches: 6. In this sample, this clone turned up a few times. Sequenced by immunoSEQ multiplex PCR; TCRdb stores in-frame clones only, minus some. The repertoire holds about 130,000 clones, with around 87% as singletons. Sequenced: peripheral blood. This sequence originates from a woman aged 55-69 years with acute or convalescent COVID-19. This chain links TRBV27 with TRBJ2-1, with 8 bases fitting TRBD2. The CDR3 region has the DNA TGTGCCAGCAGTTTAACAGGACTAGCCTACTCCTACAATGAGCAGTTCTTC. Its protein product is CASSLTGLAYSYNEQFF.